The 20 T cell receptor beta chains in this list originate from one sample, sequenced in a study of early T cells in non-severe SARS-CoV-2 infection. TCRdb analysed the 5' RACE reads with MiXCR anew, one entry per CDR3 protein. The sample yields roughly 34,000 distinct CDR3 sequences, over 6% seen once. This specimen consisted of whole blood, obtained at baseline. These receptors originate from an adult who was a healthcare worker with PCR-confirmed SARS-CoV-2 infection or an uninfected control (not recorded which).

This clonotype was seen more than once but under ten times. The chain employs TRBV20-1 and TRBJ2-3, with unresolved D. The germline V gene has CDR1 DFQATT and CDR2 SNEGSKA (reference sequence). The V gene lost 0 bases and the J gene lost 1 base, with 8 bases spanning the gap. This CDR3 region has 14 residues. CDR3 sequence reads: CSARDGQRTDTQYF. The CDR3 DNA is TGCAGTGCTAGAGACGGGCAGCGCACAGATACGCAGTATTTT.

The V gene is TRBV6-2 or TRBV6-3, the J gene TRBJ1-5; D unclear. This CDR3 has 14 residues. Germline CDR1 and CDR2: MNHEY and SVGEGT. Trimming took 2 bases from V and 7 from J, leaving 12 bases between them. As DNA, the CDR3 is TGTGCCAGCAGTTACATGGGTGGTTCCCAGCCCCAGCATTTT. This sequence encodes CASSYMGGSQPQHF.

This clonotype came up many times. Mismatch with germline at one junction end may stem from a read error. CDR3 DNA: TGTGCTAGTGGTTTGGTACTAGGGGTGGGAGCCCAAAACATTCAGTACTTC. Translated, it gives CASGLVLGVGAQNIQYF. This chain connects TRBV12-5 to TRBJ2-4; tentatively, D is TRBD1 or TRBD2 (5 bases each). CDR1 is LGHNT and CDR2 is FRNRAP in the germline V gene. The CDR3 length is 17 residues.

The CDR3 protein is CASRLDIYEQYF. The CDR3 coding sequence is TGTGCCAGCAGACTCGACATTTACGAGCAGTACTTC. The V gene is TRBV7-2, the J gene TRBJ2-7, with D unclear. CDR1 is SGHTA, CDR2 FQGNSA, per germline. V lost 6 bases and J lost 4, with 10 bases in between. The CDR3 spans 12 residues.

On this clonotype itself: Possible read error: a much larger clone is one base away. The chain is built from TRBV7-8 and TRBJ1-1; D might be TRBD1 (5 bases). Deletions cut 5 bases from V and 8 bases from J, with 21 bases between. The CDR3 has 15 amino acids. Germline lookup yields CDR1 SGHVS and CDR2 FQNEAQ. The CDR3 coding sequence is TGTGCCAGCAGCCCAGGGCCGGGGCTTGTCGTGGAAGCTTTCTTT. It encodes CASSPGPGLVVEAFF.

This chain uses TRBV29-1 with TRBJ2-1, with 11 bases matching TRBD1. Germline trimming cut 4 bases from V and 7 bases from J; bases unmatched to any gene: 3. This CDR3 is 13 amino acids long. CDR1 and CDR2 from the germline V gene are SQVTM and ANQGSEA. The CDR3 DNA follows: TGCAGCGTTGCGGGGGACAGGGGGAATGAGCAGTTCTTC. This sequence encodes CSVAGDRGNEQFF.

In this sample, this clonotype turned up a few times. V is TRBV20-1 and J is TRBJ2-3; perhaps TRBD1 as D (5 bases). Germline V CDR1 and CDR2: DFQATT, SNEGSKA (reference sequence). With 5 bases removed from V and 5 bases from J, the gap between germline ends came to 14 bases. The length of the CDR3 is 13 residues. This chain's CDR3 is CSAGANSRDTQYF. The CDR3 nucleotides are TGCAGTGCTGGGGCAAATTCGAGAGATACGCAGTATTTT.

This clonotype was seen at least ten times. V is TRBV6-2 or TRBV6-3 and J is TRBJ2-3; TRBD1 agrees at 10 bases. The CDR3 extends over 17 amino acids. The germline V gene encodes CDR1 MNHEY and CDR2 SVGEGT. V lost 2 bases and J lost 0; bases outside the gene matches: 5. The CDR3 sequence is CASSYTTGGLSTDTQYF. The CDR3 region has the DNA TGTGCCAGCAGTTACACGACAGGGGGCCTAAGCACAGATACGCAGTATTTT.

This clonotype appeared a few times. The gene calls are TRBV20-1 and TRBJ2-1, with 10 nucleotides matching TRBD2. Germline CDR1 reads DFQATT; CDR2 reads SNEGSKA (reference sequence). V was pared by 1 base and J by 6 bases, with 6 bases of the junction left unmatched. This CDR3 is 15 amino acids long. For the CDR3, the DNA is TGCAGTGCTAGAGCCGGGACTAGCGTTAGCAATGAGCAGTTCTTC. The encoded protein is CSARAGTSVSNEQFF.

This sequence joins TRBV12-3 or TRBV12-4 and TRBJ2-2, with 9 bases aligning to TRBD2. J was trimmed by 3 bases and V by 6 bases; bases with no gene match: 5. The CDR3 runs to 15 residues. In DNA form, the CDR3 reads TGTGCCAGCAGCGCCGGGACTAGCCACACCGGGGAGCTGTTTTTT. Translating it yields CASSAGTSHTGELFF.

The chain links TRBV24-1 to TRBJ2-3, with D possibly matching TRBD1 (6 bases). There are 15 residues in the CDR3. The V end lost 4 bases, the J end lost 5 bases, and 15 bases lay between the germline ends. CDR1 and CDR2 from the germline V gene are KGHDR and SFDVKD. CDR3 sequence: CATSEQGSQRDTQYF. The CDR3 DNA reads TGTGCCACCAGTGAACAGGGATCCCAGAGAGATACGCAGTATTTT.

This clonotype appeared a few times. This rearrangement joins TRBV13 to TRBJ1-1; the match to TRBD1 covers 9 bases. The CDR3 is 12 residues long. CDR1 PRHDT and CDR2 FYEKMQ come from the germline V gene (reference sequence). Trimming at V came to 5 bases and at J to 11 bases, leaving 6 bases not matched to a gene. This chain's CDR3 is CASSTGTGNAFF. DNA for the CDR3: TGTGCCAGCAGCACCGGGACAGGGAATGCTTTCTTT.

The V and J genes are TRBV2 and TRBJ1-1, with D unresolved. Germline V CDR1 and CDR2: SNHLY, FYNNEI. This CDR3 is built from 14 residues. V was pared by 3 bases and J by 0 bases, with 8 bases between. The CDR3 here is CASSEGIMNTEAFF. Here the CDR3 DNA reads TGTGCCAGCAGTGAGGGCATCATGAACACTGAAGCTTTCTTT.

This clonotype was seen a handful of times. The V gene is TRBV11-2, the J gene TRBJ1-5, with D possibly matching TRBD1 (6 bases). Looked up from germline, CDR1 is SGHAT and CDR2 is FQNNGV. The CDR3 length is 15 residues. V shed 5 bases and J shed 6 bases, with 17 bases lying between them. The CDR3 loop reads CASSDNTGTGQPQHF. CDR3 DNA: TGTGCCAGCAGCGATAATACAGGGACGGGTCAGCCCCAGCATTTT.

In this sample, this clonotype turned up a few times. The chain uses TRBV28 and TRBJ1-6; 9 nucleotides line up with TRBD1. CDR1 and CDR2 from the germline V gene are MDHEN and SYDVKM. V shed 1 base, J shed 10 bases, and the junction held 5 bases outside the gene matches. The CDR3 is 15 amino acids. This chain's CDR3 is CASSLSGTGPSPLHF. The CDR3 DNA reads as TGTGCCAGCAGTTTATCGGGGACAGGGCCCTCACCCCTCCACTTT.

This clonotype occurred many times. This CDR3 is CASSLGRIEAFF. The CDR3 DNA follows: TGTGCCAGCAGCCTGGGACGGATTGAAGCTTTCTTT. This chain connects TRBV5-6 to TRBJ1-1; TRBD1 is a possible D gene (5 bases). The germline V and J ends were trimmed by 4 bases and 7 bases, with 11 bases remaining between them. This CDR3 spans 12 amino acids. Germline loops: CDR1 SGHDT, CDR2 YYEEEE.

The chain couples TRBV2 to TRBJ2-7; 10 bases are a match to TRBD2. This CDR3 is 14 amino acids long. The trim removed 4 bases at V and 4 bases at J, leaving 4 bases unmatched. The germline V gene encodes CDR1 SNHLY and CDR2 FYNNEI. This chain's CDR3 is CASSVSSGSYEQYV. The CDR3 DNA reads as TGTGCCAGCAGTGTCTCTAGCGGGAGTTACGAGCAGTACGTC.

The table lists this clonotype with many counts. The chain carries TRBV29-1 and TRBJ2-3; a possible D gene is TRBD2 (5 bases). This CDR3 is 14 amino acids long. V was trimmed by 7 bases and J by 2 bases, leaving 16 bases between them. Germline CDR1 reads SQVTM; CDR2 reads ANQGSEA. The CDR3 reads CSGDRADLTDTQYF. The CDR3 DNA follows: TGCAGCGGAGATCGAGCGGACCTCACAGATACGCAGTATTTT.

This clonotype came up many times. CDR3 bases: TGTGCCAGCAAGACAGGGGGGGTCCCTGCAAAGGAAGCTTTCTTT. This encodes CASKTGGVPAKEAFF. The genes are TRBV5-4 and TRBJ1-1, with TRBD1 identical over 9 bases. J lost 8 bases, V lost 6 bases, and 14 bases had no gene match. The CDR3 sequence is 15 residues long. Germline V CDR1 and CDR2: SGHNT, YYREEE (reference sequence).

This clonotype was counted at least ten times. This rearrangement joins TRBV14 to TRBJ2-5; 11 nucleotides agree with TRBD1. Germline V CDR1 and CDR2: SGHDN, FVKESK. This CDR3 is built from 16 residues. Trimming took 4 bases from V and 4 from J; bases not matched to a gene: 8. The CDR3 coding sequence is TGTGCCAGCAGCCGGGACAGGGGGAGTTGGGGAGAGACCCAGTACTTC. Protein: CASSRDRGSWGETQYF.